This T cell receptor (beta chain) is drawn from a study of shared clonotypes between healthy human individuals. There are 14 residues in the CDR3. Germline V gives CDR1 MDHEN, CDR2 SYDVKM. The ends lost 7 bases at V and 5 bases at J; junction bases unmatched: 5. Naive-designated CD8 cells lacked CD45RO, were positively enriched for CCR7, and omitted terminally differentiated effector memory CD45RA+ cells. The repertoire was sequenced with immunoSEQ multiplex PCR; TCRdb's copy has only in-frame clones and lacks some. This table holds about 2.1 million clones, 90% to 95% found once. The rearrangement links TRBV28 to TRBJ2-5; 12 bases match TRBD2. The source material was naive CD8+ T cells from PBMCs. The source of this sequence is a man younger than 35 in good health. Some clones in this sample may be carry-over from other donors' samples. CDR3 residues: CASTGLAGKETQYF. In nucleotides, the CDR3 is TGTGCCAGCACCGGACTAGCGGGAAAGGAGACCCAGTACTTC.